This T cell receptor beta chain was sequenced for a study of blood T cell repertoires in COVID-19. The CDR3 is 16 residues long. The V gene end was trimmed by 6 bases and the J gene end by 1 base; junction bases not matched to a gene: 9. Looked up from germline, CDR1 is LNHDA and CDR2 is SQIVND (reference sequence). The repertoire was sequenced with immunoSEQ multiplex PCR; TCRdb's copy has only in-frame clones and lacks some. The sample consists of 50,000 to 55,000 clones, about 80% of them appearing once. The chain employs TRBV19 and TRBJ1-5; 7 bases map to TRBD1. The specimen sequenced was peripheral blood. The TCR sequence derives from a human donor in a cohort sampled during active COVID-19. CDR3 in DNA: TGTGCCAGTAGCCGAACAGGGGAAGTCAGCAATCAGCCCCAGCATTTT. Its protein is CASSRTGEVSNQPQHF.